This passage covers 21 T cell receptor beta chains from one sample sequenced in a study of T cells in localized non-small cell lung cancer (dated by TCRdb to about 2020). Library preparation employed the immunoSEQ multiplex PCR assay. The source is immuneACCESS, and TCRdb retained only in-frame sequences with V and J called. Part of the clones is not carried over; for the studies checked, unresolved V genes explain less than half of this, and the remainder is unexplained. The sample yields tens of thousands of clones; about 80% were counted once. The ten largest clones capture less than 20% of the sample. Specimen: peripheral blood, collected before any cancer treatment. These receptors came from a female donor older than 55 with stage II squamous cell lung carcinoma.

The CDR3 DNA is TGTGCCAGTAGTATTGCGAGCTCTGGAAACACCATATATTTT. It translates to CASSIASSGNTIYF. The chain has TRBV19 and TRBJ1-3; D is unresolved. The length of the CDR3 is 14 residues. Per the germline V gene, CDR1 is LNHDA and CDR2 is SQIVND (reference sequence). The V end was cut by 3 bases, the J end by 0 bases, with 6 bases between.

V is TRBV2 and J is TRBJ2-1, with 7 bases aligning to TRBD1. Germline V gene lookup returns CDR1 SNHLY and CDR2 FYNNEI. V shed 7 bases and J 5 bases; nucleotides not matched to a gene: 5. The CDR3 spans 13 residues. The CDR3 DNA is TGTGCCAGCAAGGTGGGACAGAACAATGAGCAGTTCTTC. Translating it yields CASKVGQNNEQFF.

The chain uses TRBV11-3 and TRBJ2-2; D is uncertain. Trimming removed 4 bases at V and 3 bases at J, with 9 bases between. CDR1 SGHNT and CDR2 YENEEA come from the germline V gene. The CDR3 sequence is 14 residues long. The CDR3 protein is CASSYRPDTGELFF. The CDR3 DNA sequence: TGTGCCAGCAGCTACCGCCCGGACACCGGGGAGCTGTTTTTT.

The sample holds one count of this clone. The V call is TRBV2, the J call TRBJ2-3; D is unclear. Germline V lookup: CDR1 SNHLY, CDR2 FYNNEI. Trimming took off 4 bases at V and 5 bases at J, with 10 bases between the two ends. The CDR3 sequence is 13 residues long. CDR3 sequence: CASSGDQEDTQYF. The CDR3 DNA sequence: TGTGCCAGCAGTGGAGATCAGGAAGATACGCAGTATTTT. The variable domain in full, with the rest retrieved from reference TRBV2 and TRBJ2-3, is EPEVTQTPSHQVTQMGQEVILRCVPISNHLYFYWYRQILGQKVEFLVSFYNNEISEKSEIFDDQFSVERPDGSNFTLKIRSTKLEDSAMYFCASSGDQEDTQYFGPGTRLTVL.

The chain combines TRBV11-2 with TRBJ2-3, with 8 bases aligning to TRBD2. CDR3 length: 15 amino acids. Germline V gene sequence: CDR1 SGHAT, CDR2 FQNNGV. J was trimmed by 2 bases and V by 8 bases; bases with no gene match: 9. The CDR3, as DNA: TGTGCCAGCGACCGGGAGGGGACCCACACAGATACGCAGTATTTT. Translation: CASDREGTHTDTQYF. Based on the CDR3 plus reference TRBV11-2 and TRBJ2-3, the full variable domain is EAGVAQSPRYKIIEKRQSVAFWCNPISGHATLYWYQQILGQGPKLLIQFQNNGVVDDSQLPKDRFSAERLKGVDSTLKIQPAKLEDSAVYLCASDREGTHTDTQYFGPGTRLTVL.

This clone was detected only once. The chain joins TRBV10-2 to TRBJ1-1, with 8 bases identical to TRBD1. The CDR3 sequence is 17 residues long. Looked up from germline, CDR1 is WSHSY and CDR2 is SAAADI. Trimming cost V 2 bases and J 0 bases; bases outside gene matches: 8. The CDR3 region is CASSETRTGRLNTEAFF. Written as DNA, the CDR3 is TGCGCCAGCAGTGAGACACGGACAGGGCGCCTGAACACTGAAGCTTTCTTT.

V is TRBV2 and J is TRBJ1-2; D is perhaps TRBD1 (6 bases). CDR1 SNHLY and CDR2 FYNNEI come from the germline V gene. The CDR3 consists of 14 residues. The ends were cut back, 7 bases at V and 2 bases at J, with 14 bases in the middle. The CDR3 loop is CASKRAGANYGYTF. DNA of the CDR3: TGTGCCAGCAAGCGGGCGGGGGCCAACTATGGCTACACCTTC.

This chain connects TRBV27 to TRBJ1-6; D remains unclear. The V end lost 10 bases, the J end lost 5 bases, and 15 bases lay between the germline ends. The CDR3 covers 14 residues. Germline V gene data show CDR1 as MNHEY and CDR2 as SMNVEV (reference sequence). The CDR3 nucleotides read TGTGCCACCCGGACGGCTTCGGATAATTCACCCCTCCACTTT. The encoded protein is CATRTASDNSPLHF.

The rearrangement uses TRBV28 and TRBJ2-7, with a tentative D call TRBD2 (5 bases). This CDR3 is built from 14 residues. V was cut by 2 bases and J by 0 bases, with 8 bases left in between. Per the germline V gene, CDR1 is MDHEN and CDR2 is SYDVKM. CDR3: CASSLAGDSYEQYF. DNA of the CDR3: TGTGCCAGCAGTTTAGCGGGTGACTCCTACGAGCAGTACTTC.

The chain joins TRBV14 to TRBJ2-7, with TRBD1 matching over 8 bases. There are 16 residues in the CDR3. Germline CDR1 SGHDN, CDR2 FVKESK. Losses at the gene ends were 0 bases for V and 1 base for J; bases not matched to a gene: 5. The CDR3 nucleotides are TGTGCCAGCAGCCAAGAAATACAGGGGGAATCCTACGAGCAGTACTTC. Amino acids: CASSQEIQGESYEQYF.

The chain uses TRBV6-1 and TRBJ2-2, with D uncertain. CDR1 is MNHNS, CDR2 SASEGT, per germline. Deletions cut 1 base from V and 14 bases from J, with 17 bases between. This CDR3 spans 14 amino acids. The CDR3 DNA reads as TGTGCCAGCAGTGAAGGCGATAGGAAAAACAGTCTGTTTTTT. Translation gives CASSEGDRKNSLFF.

The chain uses TRBV5-1 and TRBJ2-7; maybe TRBD2 (6 bases). Per the germline V gene, CDR1 is SGHRS and CDR2 is YFSETQ. This CDR3 spans 18 amino acids. V was clipped by 2 bases and J by 3 bases, with 24 bases between them. CDR3 sequence reads: CASSFPRDSFAYDYEQYF. For the CDR3, the DNA is TGCGCCAGCAGCTTCCCCCGGGACTCTTTCGCTTATGACTACGAGCAGTACTTC.

The DNA of the CDR3 is TGTGCCAGTCATTGGGACAGTTCCTACGAGCAGTACTTC. Encoded protein: CASHWDSSYEQYF. The chain carries TRBV2 and TRBJ2-7; 7 nucleotides line up with TRBD1. Per germline, CDR1 SNHLY and CDR2 FYNNEI. V gave up 9 bases and J gave up 1 base; unmatched junction bases: 6. The CDR3 is 13 residues long.

The CDR3 DNA sequence: TGCAGCGTTGACCTTTCCCCAGGGGCGAACTATGGCTACACCTTC. This sequence encodes CSVDLSPGANYGYTF. The rearrangement joins TRBV29-1 to TRBJ1-2, with D perhaps TRBD1 (6 bases). CDR1 is SQVTM and CDR2 is ANQGSEA in the germline V gene. The length of the CDR3 is 15 residues. With 3 bases removed from V and 2 bases from J, the gap between germline ends came to 16 bases.

V usage is TRBV25-1 and J usage is TRBJ2-1; 9 bases map to TRBD2. Germline values: CDR1 MGHDK, CDR2 SYGVNS. The CDR3 loop spans 15 amino acids. Unmatched junction bases numbered 9, after V lost 4 bases and J lost 8 bases. This chain's CDR3 is CASSAPSGVGDEQFF. CDR3 in DNA: TGTGCCAGCAGTGCGCCTAGCGGGGTTGGGGATGAGCAGTTCTTC. Full variable domain (missing parts from reference TRBV25-1 and TRBJ2-1): EADIYQTPRYLVIGTGKKITLECSQTMGHDKMYWYQQDPGMELHLIHYSYGVNSTEKGDLSSESTVSRIRTEHFPLTLESARPSHTSQYLCASSAPSGVGDEQFFGPGTRLTVL.

By frequency in the sample, this clone is medium-sized. The chain combines TRBV6-5 with TRBJ1-5; D is perhaps TRBD1 (6 bases). Trimming stripped 6 bases from V and 0 bases from J, with 12 bases between. From germline, CDR1 is MNHEY and CDR2 SVGAGI. This CDR3 contains 15 residues. The CDR3 DNA is TGTGCCAGCAGGCCACAGGGAGGTAGCAATCAGCCCCAGCATTTT. The encoded protein is CASRPQGGSNQPQHF.

In DNA, the CDR3 is TGTGCCACCAGCAGAGATGGCACGGGAAACACCATATATTTT. Amino acids: CATSRDGTGNTIYF. The chain recombines TRBV15 with TRBJ1-3, with D uncertain. The germline V gene encodes CDR1 LNHNV and CDR2 YYDKDF (reference sequence). The ends were cut back, 0 bases at V and 4 bases at J, with 7 bases in the middle. The CDR3 sequence is 14 residues long.

This chain joins TRBV7-6 and TRBJ2-1, with TRBD2 identical over 11 bases. The CDR3 is 16 residues long. CDR1 is SGHVS and CDR2 is FNYEAQ in the germline V gene. Losses at the gene ends were 4 bases for V and 7 bases for J; bases not matched to a gene: 9. The CDR3 loop reads CASSSRLAGINNEQFF. CDR3 nucleotides: TGTGCCAGCAGCTCGCGACTAGCGGGGATTAATAATGAGCAGTTCTTC.

This chain uses TRBV27 with TRBJ2-3, with D tentatively TRBD1 or TRBD2 (6 bases each). V was cut by 6 bases and J by 0 bases, with 10 bases left in between. CDR1 and CDR2 from the germline V gene are MNHEY and SMNVEV (reference sequence). The CDR3 consists of 14 residues. The chain's CDR3 is CASSGGTSTDTQYF. CDR3 sequence (DNA): TGTGCCAGCAGCGGGGGCACTAGCACAGATACGCAGTATTTT.

This chain uses TRBV10-3 with TRBJ1-2; D is perhaps TRBD1 (5 bases). Trimming took off 3 bases at V and 4 bases at J, with 18 bases between the two ends. The length of the CDR3 is 16 residues. Germline CDR1 is ENHRY and CDR2 is SYGVKD. The CDR3 sequence is CAISEGAGPGLYGYTF. The CDR3 DNA reads as TGTGCCATCAGTGAAGGTGCGGGACCAGGGCTCTATGGCTACACCTTC.

In DNA form, the CDR3 reads TGTGCCAGCAGCCTAAGTCCCGGGACAGGGTCCTTGGGAAACACCATATATTTT. This gives the protein CASSLSPGTGSLGNTIYF. The V call is TRBV11-2, the J call TRBJ1-3, with 9 nucleotides matching TRBD1. CDR1 SGHAT and CDR2 FQNNGV come from the germline V gene. V shed 5 bases and J 4 bases; nucleotides not matched to a gene: 15. The CDR3 extends over 18 amino acids. Using reference TRBV11-2 and TRBJ1-3 for the parts outside the CDR3, the full variable domain is EAGVAQSPRYKIIEKRQSVAFWCNPISGHATLYWYQQILGQGPKLLIQFQNNGVVDDSQLPKDRFSAERLKGVDSTLKIQPAKLEDSAVYLCASSLSPGTGSLGNTIYFGEGSWLTVV.